This T cell receptor (beta chain) is drawn from a study of shared clonotypes between healthy human individuals. The wider study: The cohort comprised a couple of women and a few men. Their ages spanned 18 to 49 years. Study results and limitations: Only blood samples were collected, and tissue repertoires likely differ.

PCR replicates from unsorted PBMC used roughly 300 ng DNA, and this amount was some 30,000 T cell genomes. Authors' analysis steps: Junction-only sequences produced by ImmunoSEQ had no quality scores, so filtering differed. Method: immunoSEQ multiplex PCR; TCRdb's copy keeps in-frame clones and lacks some. D and trimming come from the DNA, and the V and J calls and clone size come from that table. The top ten hold around 12% of the sample, which has 470,000 or so clones, around four fifths seen once. Germline V gene lookup returns CDR1 SGHRS and CDR2 YFSETQ. Trimming stripped 0 bases from V and 0 bases from J, with 8 bases between. The CDR3 runs 15 residues. A word on this clone: Antigen specificity is unknown.

This sequence was found in a woman in her thirties or forties in good health. Some clones in this sample may be carry-over from other donors' samples. Sequenced material: PBMCs. The chain carries TRBV5-1 and TRBJ2-3; D remains unclear. CDR3 coding DNA: TGCGCCAGCAGCTTGGAAGATACTAGCACAGATACGCAGTATTTT. Its translation is CASSLEDTSTDTQYF.